This T cell receptor (beta chain) was captured by sequencing in a study of human T cells and chemical hapten exposure. TCRdb independently ran MiXCR on the RACE reads; one entry per CDR3 protein. The repertoire holds some 60,000 distinct CDR3 sequences, with around 12% as singletons. The time point was: patch test 3, about 24 weeks after DPC sensitization. Treatment in this sample: therapeutic diphenylcyclopropenone sensitization with weekly scalp DPC. This clonotype has just a few counts. The CDR3 loop spans 14 amino acids. CDR1 and CDR2 (germline): SGHTA, FQGNSA. The V gene lost 2 bases and the J gene lost 3 bases, with 10 bases spanning the gap.

This sample comprised whole blood, obtained in connection with sensitization to the hapten diphenylcyclopropenone (DPC). This sequence originates from a man aged 25-45 years with alopecia areata. Some clones in this sample may be carry-over from other donors' samples. This sequence joins TRBV7-2 and TRBJ1-2; no firm D call. As DNA, the CDR3 is TGTGCCAGCAGCTTAACGGTACCTTACTATGGCTACACCTTC. It codes for CASSLTVPYYGYTF.